These 7 T cell receptor beta chains came from one sample sequenced in a study of shared T cell receptors in the human thymus. TCRdb's table, derived via immunoSEQ multiplex PCR, lists solely in-frame clones and lacks some. The table includes hundreds of thousands of clones, roughly 90% detected once. In addition, the sample was reused for a study of human thymus T cells.

Material: thymocytes. The receptors originated from a boy younger than two with a congenital heart defect.

V usage is TRBV11-2 and J usage is TRBJ1-2; 9 bases map to TRBD1. This CDR3 contains 13 residues. Trimming removed 4 bases from V and 10 bases from J; junction bases left unmatched: 7. Germline V gene lookup returns CDR1 SGHAT and CDR2 FQNNGV. CDR3 amino acids: CASSSRTGVVYTF. Written as DNA, the CDR3 is TGTGCCAGCAGCTCCCGGACAGGGGTGGTCTACACCTTC. Combining the CDR3 with reference TRBV11-2 and TRBJ1-2 gives the whole variable domain EAGVAQSPRYKIIEKRQSVAFWCNPISGHATLYWYQQILGQGPKLLIQFQNNGVVDDSQLPKDRFSAERLKGVDSTLKIQPAKLEDSAVYLCASSSRTGVVYTFGSGTRLTVV.

CDR3 in amino acids: CAWSPRVDLYEQYF. The CDR3 coding sequence is TGTGCCTGGAGCCCGAGGGTTGATCTCTACGAGCAGTACTTC. The V gene is TRBV30, the J gene TRBJ2-5, with D tentatively TRBD2 (5 bases). The DNA end favors TRBJ2-7, so the J call may be wrong. This CDR3 comprises 14 residues. Germline lookup yields CDR1 GTSNPN and CDR2 SVGIG (reference sequence).

The CDR3 loop is CASSPQGARVPGELFF. The CDR3 nucleotides are TGTGCCAGCAGCCCACAGGGGGCGCGGGTTCCCGGGGAGCTGTTTTTT. The gene calls are TRBV5-6 and TRBJ2-2; TRBD1 agrees at 9 bases. V trimming: 4 bases; J trimming: 6 bases; junction bases outside the gene matches: 10. The CDR3 is made up of 16 amino acids. Germline V gene lookup returns CDR1 SGHDT and CDR2 YYEEEE.

Only one count was recorded for this clone. J is TRBJ2-7 and V is TRBV28, with a possible D match to TRBD1 (6 bases). The V gene's germline CDR1 is MDHEN and CDR2 SYDVKM. The CDR3 has 15 residues. V was clipped by 7 bases and J by 5 bases, with 21 bases between them. CDR3 sequence: CASISQGRGRHEQYF. The CDR3 DNA reads TGTGCCAGCATTTCACAGGGTAGAGGACGGCACGAGCAGTACTTC.

The V and J genes are TRBV11-2 and TRBJ2-1; D is ambiguous. The CDR3 extends over 14 amino acids. The ends were cut back, 5 bases at V and 7 bases at J, with 15 bases in the middle. CDR1 SGHAT and CDR2 FQNNGV come from the germline V gene. The CDR3 loop reads CASSPLPLLNEQFF. CDR3 coding DNA: TGTGCCAGCAGCCCACTGCCCCTCCTGAATGAGCAGTTCTTC.

Only a few counts were recorded for this clone. The chain has TRBV30 and TRBJ1-5; weak D call: TRBD1 (5 bases). The CDR3 runs 15 residues. Germline loops: CDR1 GTSNPN, CDR2 SVGIG (reference sequence). V gave up 3 bases and J gave up 1 base, with 13 bases separating them. The CDR3 DNA is TGTGCCTGGAGCGGGGGGGGAATAAGCAATCAGCCCCAGCATTTT. Translation: CAWSGGGISNQPQHF.

The chain employs TRBV7-8 and TRBJ2-2, with 10 bases identical to TRBD2. V was clipped by 10 bases and J by 3 bases; unmatched bases: 8. The germline CDR1 and CDR2 sequences are SGHVS and FQNEAQ. CDR3 length: 15 residues. The DNA of the CDR3 is TGTGCCATAAACGGGACTAGCGACCACACCGGGGAGCTGTTTTTT. Its protein product is CAINGTSDHTGELFF.